This TCR beta chain was sequenced in a study of regulatory T cells in long-lasting Graves disease. Study as a whole: More than 5 years of antithyroid drugs with positive TSH receptor antibodies defined persistent Graves' disease. General study points: TRBV28, TRBJ1-2 and TRBJ2-5 were favored in persistent disease.

Concerning this clonotype: The antigen is undetermined.

The V gene's germline CDR1 is MNHNS and CDR2 SASEGT. V lost 10 bases to trimming and J lost 6 bases; unmatched junction nucleotides: 13. The CDR3 is 15 residues long. Described time point: persistent/refractory GD, antithyroid drugs over 5 years with positive TRAb. The TCR library was made from RNA that had been extracted from PBMCs in TRIzol. Per American Thyroid Association guidelines, Graves' disease was diagnosed. iRepertoire HTBI primers and Arm-PCR of CDR3 regions built TCR beta libraries. Authors' analysis steps: Analysis of the samples identified roughly 62 TRBV and 14 TRBJ segments. TCRdb used MiXCR to reprocess the multiplex PCR reads, holding one entry per CDR3 protein. TCRdb's processing, not the authors' own work, is the source of the V and J calls. The sample consists of around 400,000 distinct CDR3 sequences, 20% to 25% of them appearing once.

The source is a female donor with Graves disease. V gene TRBV6-1 combines with J gene TRBJ2-4; 9 bases line up with TRBD2. Material: peripheral blood mononuclear cells (PBMCs), obtained when the disease was refractory, from a patient treated with antithyroid drugs. The CDR3 loop is CATSRLAGWGNIQYF. In nucleotides, the CDR3 is TGTGCCACCTCCCGGCTAGCGGGATGGGGAAACATTCAGTACTTC.